The 10 T cell receptor delta chains below were found in one sample sequenced in a study of Vδ1+ human thymocytes. Sequences come from RNA converted to cDNA by reverse transcription. Pooled V-gene forward primers with one constant-region reverse primer generated the CDR3 amplicons by multiplex PCR. TCRdb re-called clones from the multiplex PCR reads using CATT. The table shows tens of thousands of delta-chain clones, with approximately 15% occurring only once. Their recognized antigens are unknown. Study results and caveats: In the thymus, TRG and TRD repertoires looked highly polyclonal with Gaussian CDR3 lengths.

Sequencing was done on a sample of Vdelta1+ gamma-delta thymocytes from the thymus. Subset reported: FACS-sorted CD3+ TCRalphabeta- TCRVdelta1+ TCRVdelta2- thymocytes. These receptors originate from a boy in the first two years of life who had congenital heart surgery.

This rearrangement joins TRDV1 to TRDJ1, with 7 bases matching TRDD3. In germline, CDR1 is TSWWSYY, CDR2 QGS. With 4 bases clipped from V and 10 bases from J, the junction kept 24 bases outside the gene matches. CDR3 length: 18 residues. CDR3 sequence reads: CALGVHLPLWGPTIGLIF. In DNA, the CDR3 is TGTGCTCTTGGGGTTCATCTTCCCCTCTGGGGGCCCACCATAGGACTCATCTTT.

This clone has only a few counts. The chain joins TRDV1 to TRDJ1; 7 positions match TRDD3. The CDR3 covers 19 residues. V was clipped by 0 bases and J by 0 bases; unmatched bases: 13. Germline lookup yields CDR1 TSWWSYY and CDR2 QGS. CDR3 sequence: CALGELVSPGGPYTDKLIF. The CDR3 nucleotides read TGTGCTCTTGGGGAACTAGTATCCCCTGGGGGTCCGTACACCGATAAACTCATCTTT.

This clone was found once. This sequence joins TRDV1 and TRDJ1; 10 bases are shared with TRDD3. The CDR3 spans 21 residues. Trimming at V came to 4 bases and at J to 0 bases, leaving 20 bases not matched to a gene. Germline V CDR1 and CDR2: TSWWSYY, QGS. The CDR3, as DNA: TGTGCTCTTGGGGCCCGGGGCCTCCGTCTGGGGGATATCCCCTACACCGATAAACTCATCTTT. Translation: CALGARGLRLGDIPYTDKLIF.

The chain combines TRDV1 with TRDJ1; TRDD3 matches 11 bases. CDR1 is TSWWSYY, CDR2 QGS, per germline. There are 15 residues in the CDR3. J was trimmed by 7 bases and V by 1 base; bases with no gene match: 5. The CDR3 DNA follows: TGTGCTCTTGGGGAACCCGGTGGGGGATACGGTAAACTCATCTTT. Translating it yields CALGEPGGGYGKLIF.

This clone has more than one count but fewer than ten. This chain uses TRDV1 with TRDJ1; 9 bases map to TRDD3. Germline V gene sequence: CDR1 TSWWSYY, CDR2 QGS. J gave up 6 bases and V 1 base, and 0 bases lay outside the gene matches. This CDR3 is built from 13 residues. The CDR3 here is CALGEPGGYKLIF. CDR3 coding DNA: TGTGCTCTTGGGGAACCTGGGGGATATAAACTCATCTTT.

The rearrangement joins TRDV1 to TRDJ1, with D possibly TRDD3 on 6 matching bases. This CDR3 spans 20 amino acids. Trimming pared 7 bases from V and 0 bases from J, leaving 30 bases between. Germline CDR1 reads TSWWSYY; CDR2 reads QGS. The chain's CDR3 is CALEGGTGFLVTPYTDKLIF. Written as DNA, the CDR3 is TGTGCTCTTGAGGGAGGTACTGGGTTTCTGGTAACTCCGTACACCGATAAACTCATCTTT.

The chain employs TRDV1 and TRDJ1; TRDD3 matches 9 bases. The CDR3 is 20 amino acids. Per the germline V gene, CDR1 is TSWWSYY and CDR2 is QGS. The V gene end was trimmed by 4 bases and the J gene end by 2 bases; junction bases not matched to a gene: 20. The DNA for the CDR3 is TGTGCTCTTGGGGTAGATTGCCTTCCCGGGGATACGTGTGTGACCGATAAACTCATCTTT. Residues: CALGVDCLPGDTCVTDKLIF.

This clone has only a few counts. The chain combines TRAV29/DV5 with TRDJ1, with TRDD3 matching over 10 bases. There are 22 residues in the CDR3. The junction had 26 bases not matched to a gene; V was cut back by 0 bases and J by 3 bases. Germline V gives CDR1 NSMFDY, CDR2 ISSIKDK. This chain's CDR3 is CAASESTRPSIYWGIGPDKLIF. The CDR3 region has the DNA TGTGCAGCAAGCGAATCCACACGGCCTTCTATATACTGGGGGATCGGGCCCGATAAACTCATCTTT.

This clone was counted only a few times. This chain uses TRDV1 with TRDJ1, with D perhaps matching TRDD3 (8 bases). CDR1 is TSWWSYY and CDR2 is QGS in the germline V gene. CDR3 size: 23 residues. V lost 4 bases to trimming and J lost 3 bases, with 39 bases between them. CDR3 DNA: TGTGCTCTTGGGGGAATGGGATTCCTACCCAACTACTGGGGGCCTCAATACGCCGATAAACTCATCTTT. It specifies CALGGMGFLPNYWGPQYADKLIF.

In its sample, this clone was seen a few times. This chain uses TRDV1 with TRDJ1; no clear D gene. CDR3 length: 19 residues. V shed 3 bases and J shed 0 bases, with 23 bases lying between them. Germline CDR1 and CDR2: TSWWSYY and QGS. The CDR3 DNA reads as TGTGCTCTTGGGGACTTCGGGCCCCTCAGTCACCTGTACACCGATAAACTCATCTTT. Protein product: CALGDFGPLSHLYTDKLIF.